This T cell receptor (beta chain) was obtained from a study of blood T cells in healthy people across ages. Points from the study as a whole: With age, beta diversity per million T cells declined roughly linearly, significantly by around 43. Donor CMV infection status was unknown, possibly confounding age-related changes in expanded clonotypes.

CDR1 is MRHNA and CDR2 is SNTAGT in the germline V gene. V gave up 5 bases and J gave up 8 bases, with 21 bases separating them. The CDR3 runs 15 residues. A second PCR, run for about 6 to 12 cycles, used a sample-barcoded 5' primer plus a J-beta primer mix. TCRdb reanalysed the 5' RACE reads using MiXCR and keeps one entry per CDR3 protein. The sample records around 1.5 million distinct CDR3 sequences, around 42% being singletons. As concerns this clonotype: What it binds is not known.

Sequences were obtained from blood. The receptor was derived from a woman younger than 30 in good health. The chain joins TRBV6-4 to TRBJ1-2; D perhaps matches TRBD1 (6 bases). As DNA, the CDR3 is TGTGCCAGCAGTTCCACCCCGACAGGTCTACGAGGCTACACCTTC. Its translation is CASSSTPTGLRGYTF.